This TCR beta chain was sequenced for a study of T cell changes during pregnancy in multiple sclerosis. Generated by immunoSEQ multiplex PCR, the TCRdb table keeps only in-frame clones and is missing some. The repertoire holds approximately 120,000 clones, with 90% to 98% as singletons. The CDR3 is made up of 13 amino acids. Between the trimmed V and J ends, which lost 4 bases and 2 bases, there was a span of 9 bases. Germline V gene data show CDR1 as SGHTA and CDR2 as FQGNSA. The chain employs TRBV7-2 and TRBJ2-7, with D unresolved. The material sequenced was peripheral blood, taken after pregnancy. The sequence was obtained from a female donor with multiple sclerosis, enrolled in a pregnancy study. The CDR3 coding sequence is TGTGCCAGCAGCTCACAGAGTACCTACGAGCAGTACTTC. Protein: CASSSQSTYEQYF. Combining the CDR3 with reference TRBV7-2 and TRBJ2-7 gives the whole variable domain GAGVSQSPSNKVTEKGKDVELRCDPISGHTALYWYRQSLGQGLEFLIYFQGNSAPDKSGLPSDRFSAERTGGSVSTLTIQRTQQEDSAVYLCASSSQSTYEQYFGPGTRLTVT.